These T cell receptor beta chains were read from a single sample in a study of blood T cell repertoires in COVID-19. The repertoire was sequenced with immunoSEQ multiplex PCR; TCRdb's copy has only in-frame clones and lacks some. The sample comprises 55,000 to 80,000 clones, approximately 86% of which are singletons, and more than 15% rests with the top ten. The sequenced sample was peripheral blood. These receptors were obtained from a man older than 75 with active COVID-19. The CDR3 runs from the conserved cysteine through the conserved F or W. A D gene is named only where the DNA matches it firmly. The listing skips clone size in some rows; elsewhere it reads once, few, many or a size class.

V gene,J gene,clone size,D gene,CDR3 protein,CDR3 DNA
TRBV5-5,TRBJ2-1,once,TRBD1,CASSLATGGLYEQFF,TGTGCCAGCAGCTTGGCGACAGGGGGGCTTTATGAGCAGTTCTTC
TRBV2,TRBJ1-6,once,TRBD1,CASSKRDRASPLHF,TGTGCCAGCAGTAAACGGGACAGGGCTTCACCCCTCCACTTT
TRBV6-5,TRBJ2-5,-,-,CASSYSRRETQYF,TGTGCCAGCAGTTATTCGCGGCGGGAGACCCAGTACTTC
TRBV6-6,TRBJ1-3,-,-,CASSPGAAGNTIYF,TGTGCCAGCAGTCCAGGGGCGGCGGGAAACACCATATATTTT
TRBV18,TRBJ1-4,-,TRBD1,CASSPVTGQEEKLFF,TGTGCCAGCTCACCGGTAACGGGACAGGAAGAAAAACTGTTTTTT
TRBV5-4,TRBJ2-1,once,-,CASSLAAGAPQNEQFF,TGTGCCAGCAGCTTGGCGGCGGGGGCCCCTCAAAATGAGCAGTTCTTC
TRBV6-1,TRBJ2-7,-,TRBD1,CASSDTLGFYRGRMDEQYF,TGTGCCAGCAGTGACACGTTAGGCTTTTACAGGGGACGTATGGACGAGCAGTACTTC
TRBV5-1,TRBJ1-6,-,TRBD1,CASSDPRQGYNSPLHF,TGCGCCAGCAGCGACCCGCGACAGGGTTATAATTCACCCCTCCACTTT
TRBV18,TRBJ2-1,-,TRBD2,CASSPSGVTYNEQFF,TGTGCCAGCTCACCAAGCGGGGTGACCTACAATGAGCAGTTCTTC
TRBV4-1,TRBJ2-4,once,-,CASSQVKVGPQGFAKNIQYF,TGCGCCAGCAGCCAAGTAAAGGTAGGACCGCAGGGGTTTGCCAAAAACATTCAGTACTTC
TRBV9,TRBJ2-2,once,-,CASSVAPTHTGELFF,TGTGCCAGCAGCGTAGCCCCGACACATACCGGGGAGCTGTTTTTT
TRBV5-1,TRBJ2-3,once,-,CASSPGGADTDTQYF,TGCGCCAGCAGCCCCGGCGGGGCGGACACAGATACGCAGTATTTT
TRBV15,TRBJ2-7,-,-,CATSRPVETYEQYF,TGTGCCACCAGCAGACCGGTAGAGACCTACGAGCAGTACTTC
TRBV7-2,TRBJ2-7,-,TRBD1,CASSLVGSRDRGSYEQYF,TGTGCCAGCAGCTTAGTTGGGAGTCGGGACAGGGGAAGCTACGAGCAGTACTTC